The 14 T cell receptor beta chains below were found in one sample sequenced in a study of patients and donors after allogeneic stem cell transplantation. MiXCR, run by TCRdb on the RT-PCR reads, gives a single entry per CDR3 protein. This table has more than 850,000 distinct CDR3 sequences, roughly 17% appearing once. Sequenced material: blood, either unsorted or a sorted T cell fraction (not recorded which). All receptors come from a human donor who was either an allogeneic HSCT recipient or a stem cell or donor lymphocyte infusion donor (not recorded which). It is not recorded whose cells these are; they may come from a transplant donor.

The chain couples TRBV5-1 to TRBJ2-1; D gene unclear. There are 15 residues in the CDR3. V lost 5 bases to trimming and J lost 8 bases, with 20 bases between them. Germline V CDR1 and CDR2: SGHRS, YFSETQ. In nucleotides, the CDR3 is TGCGCCAGCAGTTCGGCCGGGCAGCCGACCGATGAGCAGTTCTTC. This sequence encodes CASSSAGQPTDEQFF.

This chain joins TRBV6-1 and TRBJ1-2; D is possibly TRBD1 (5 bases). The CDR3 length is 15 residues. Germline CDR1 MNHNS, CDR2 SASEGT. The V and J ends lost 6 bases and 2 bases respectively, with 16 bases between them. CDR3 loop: CASRPRGGWNYGYTF. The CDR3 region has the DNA TGTGCCAGCAGGCCCCGGGGGGGATGGAACTATGGCTACACCTTC.

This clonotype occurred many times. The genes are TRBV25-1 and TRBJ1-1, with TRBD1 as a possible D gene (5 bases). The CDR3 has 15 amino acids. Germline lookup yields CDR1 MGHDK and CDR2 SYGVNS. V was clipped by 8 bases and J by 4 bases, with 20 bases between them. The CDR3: CASASPEAGSTEAFF. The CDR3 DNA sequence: TGTGCCAGCGCTTCTCCGGAGGCAGGGTCCACTGAAGCTTTCTTT.

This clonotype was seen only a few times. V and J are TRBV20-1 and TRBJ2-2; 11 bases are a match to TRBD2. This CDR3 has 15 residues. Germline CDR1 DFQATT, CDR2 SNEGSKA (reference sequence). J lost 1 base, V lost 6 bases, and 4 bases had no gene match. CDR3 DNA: TGCAGTGCCCGAACTAGCGGGAGGAACACCGGGGAGCTGTTTTTT. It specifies CSARTSGRNTGELFF.

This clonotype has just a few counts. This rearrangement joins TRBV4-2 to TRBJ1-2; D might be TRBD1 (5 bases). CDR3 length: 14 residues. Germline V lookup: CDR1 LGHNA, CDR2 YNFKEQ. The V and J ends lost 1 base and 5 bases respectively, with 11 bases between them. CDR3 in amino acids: CASSQATGEYGYTF. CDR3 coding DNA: TGTGCCAGCAGCCAAGCTACGGGGGAATATGGCTACACCTTC.

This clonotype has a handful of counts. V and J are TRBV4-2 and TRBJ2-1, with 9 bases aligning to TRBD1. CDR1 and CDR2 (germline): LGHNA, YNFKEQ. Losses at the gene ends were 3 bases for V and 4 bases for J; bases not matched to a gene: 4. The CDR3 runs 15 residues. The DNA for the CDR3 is TGTGCCAGCAGCCAGTTGGGACAGGGATACAATGAGCAGTTCTTC. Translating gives CASSQLGQGYNEQFF.

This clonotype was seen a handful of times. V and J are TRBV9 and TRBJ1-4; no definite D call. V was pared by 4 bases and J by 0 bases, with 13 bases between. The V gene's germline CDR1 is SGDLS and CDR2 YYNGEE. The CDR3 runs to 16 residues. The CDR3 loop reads CASSPWEAATNEKLFF. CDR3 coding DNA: TGTGCCAGCAGCCCTTGGGAGGCTGCAACTAATGAAAAACTGTTTTTT.

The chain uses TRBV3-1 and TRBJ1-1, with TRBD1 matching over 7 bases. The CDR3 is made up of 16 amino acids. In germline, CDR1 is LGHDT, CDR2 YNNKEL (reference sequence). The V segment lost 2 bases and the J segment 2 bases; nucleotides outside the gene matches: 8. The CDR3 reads CASSQPYRGLNTEAFF. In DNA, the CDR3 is TGTGCCAGCAGCCAACCATACAGGGGCCTTAACACTGAAGCTTTCTTT.

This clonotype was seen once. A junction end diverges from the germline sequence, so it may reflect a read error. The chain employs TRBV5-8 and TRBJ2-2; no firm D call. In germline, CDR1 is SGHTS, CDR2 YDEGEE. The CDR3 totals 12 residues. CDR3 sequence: CASGFPTGELFF. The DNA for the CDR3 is TGTGCCAGCGGCTTTCCCACCGGGGAGCTGTTTTTT.

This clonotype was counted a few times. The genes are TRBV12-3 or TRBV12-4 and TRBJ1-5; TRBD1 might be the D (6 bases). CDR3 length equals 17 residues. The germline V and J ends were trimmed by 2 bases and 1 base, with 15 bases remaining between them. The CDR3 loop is CASSLRAQGESNQPQHF. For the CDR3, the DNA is TGTGCCAGCAGTTTAAGGGCACAGGGAGAAAGCAATCAGCCCCAGCATTTT.

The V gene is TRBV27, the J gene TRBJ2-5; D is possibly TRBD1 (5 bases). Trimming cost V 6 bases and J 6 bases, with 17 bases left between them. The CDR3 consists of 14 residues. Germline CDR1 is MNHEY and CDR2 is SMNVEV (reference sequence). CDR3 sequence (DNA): TGTGCCAGCAGAATGGGGCTTAAACATCAGACCCAGTACTTC. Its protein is CASRMGLKHQTQYF.

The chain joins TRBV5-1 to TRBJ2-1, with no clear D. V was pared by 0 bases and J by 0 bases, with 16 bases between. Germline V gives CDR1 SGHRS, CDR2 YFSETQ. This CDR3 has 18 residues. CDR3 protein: CASSLDVHSSNSYNEQFF. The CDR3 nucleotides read TGCGCCAGCAGCTTGGACGTTCATAGCTCCAACTCCTACAATGAGCAGTTCTTC.

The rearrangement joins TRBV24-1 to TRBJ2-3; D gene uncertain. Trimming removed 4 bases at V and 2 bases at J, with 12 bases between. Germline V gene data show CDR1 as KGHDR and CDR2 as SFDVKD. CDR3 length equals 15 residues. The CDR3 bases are TGTGCCACCAGTGACCCGTCGGTCATCACAGATACGCAGTATTTT. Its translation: CATSDPSVITDTQYF.

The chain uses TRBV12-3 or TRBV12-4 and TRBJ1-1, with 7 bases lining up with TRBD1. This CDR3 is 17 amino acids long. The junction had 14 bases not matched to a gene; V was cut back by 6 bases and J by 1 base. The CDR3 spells CASSPLRGGSSNTEAFF. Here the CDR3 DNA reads TGTGCCAGCAGCCCCCTCAGGGGGGGCTCGTCGAACACTGAAGCTTTCTTT.